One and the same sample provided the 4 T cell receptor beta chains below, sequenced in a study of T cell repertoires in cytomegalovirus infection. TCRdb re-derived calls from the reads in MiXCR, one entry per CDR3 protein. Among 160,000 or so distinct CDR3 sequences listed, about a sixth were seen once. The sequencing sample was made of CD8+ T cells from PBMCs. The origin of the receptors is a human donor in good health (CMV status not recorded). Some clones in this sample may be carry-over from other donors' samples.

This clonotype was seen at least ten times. CDR3 residues: CASSQRGPGETQYF. The CDR3 DNA reads as TGTGCCAGCAGCCAACGGGGACCGGGAGAGACCCAGTACTTC. V usage is TRBV7-8 and J usage is TRBJ2-5; D could derive from TRBD1 or TRBD2 (5 bases each). CDR3 length: 14 amino acids. V dropped 5 bases and J dropped 4 bases, with 14 bases sitting between them. From germline, CDR1 is SGHVS and CDR2 FQNEAQ.

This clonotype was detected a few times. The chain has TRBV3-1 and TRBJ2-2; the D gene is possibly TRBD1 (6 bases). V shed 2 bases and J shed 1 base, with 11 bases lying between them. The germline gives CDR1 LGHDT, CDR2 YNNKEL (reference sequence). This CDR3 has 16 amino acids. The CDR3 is CASSQLTGWNTGELFF. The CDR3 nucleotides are TGTGCCAGCAGCCAACTGACAGGTTGGAACACCGGGGAGCTGTTTTTT. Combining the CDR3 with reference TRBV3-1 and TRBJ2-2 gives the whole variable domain DTAVSQTPKYLVTQMGNDKSIKCEQNLGHDTMYWYKQDSKKFLKIMFSYNNKELIINETVPNRFSPKSPDKAHLNLHINSLELGDSAVYFCASSQLTGWNTGELFFGEGSRLTVL.

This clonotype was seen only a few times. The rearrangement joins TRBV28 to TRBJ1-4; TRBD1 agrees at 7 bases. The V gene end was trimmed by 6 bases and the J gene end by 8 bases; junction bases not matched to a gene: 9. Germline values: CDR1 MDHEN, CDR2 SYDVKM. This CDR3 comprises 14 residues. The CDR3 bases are TGTGCCAGCAGCCCGACAGGGAATAACGAAAAACTGTTTTTT. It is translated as CASSPTGNNEKLFF.

In DNA form, the CDR3 reads TGTGCCAGCAGTTATTTTGGACAGGGGACTGGCAATGAGCAGTTCTTC. Translation: CASSYFGQGTGNEQFF. This rearrangement joins TRBV6-5 to TRBJ2-1, with 9 bases aligning to TRBD1. Germline values: CDR1 MNHEY, CDR2 SVGAGI. With V trimmed by 3 bases and J by 6 bases, 9 bases remained unmatched. The CDR3 has 16 amino acids.